A single sample is the source of the 24 T cell receptor beta chains below, sequenced in a study of chemoradiotherapy in HPV16-positive cancers. The table came from immunoSEQ multiplex PCR; TCRdb's copy has only in-frame clones and leaves some out. This table holds around 14,000 clones, about nine tenths found once. The sample was blood, taken from a patient who underwent chemoradiotherapy. These receptors all come from a human donor with HPV-associated anogenital cancer.

The chain is built from TRBV7-8 and TRBJ1-2, with 7 bases aligning to TRBD1. V shed 4 bases, J shed 3 bases, and the junction held 8 bases outside the gene matches. This CDR3 comprises 15 residues. Germline CDR1 reads SGHVS; CDR2 reads FQNEAQ. The CDR3 nucleotides read TGTGCCAGCAGCTCCCGACAGGGTGGGGACTATGGCTACACCTTC. Translation gives CASSSRQGGDYGYTF.

This chain links TRBV21-1 with TRBJ1-2. TRBV21-1 is a pseudogene. The CDR3 is 17 residues long. DNA for the CDR3: TGTGCCAGCAGCACCACCTACACCAATGGGAGCAACTATGGCTACACCTTC. Residues: CASSTTYTNGSNYGYTF.

This chain links TRBV11-2 with TRBJ2-7; D is uncertain. Per germline, CDR1 SGHAT and CDR2 FQNNGV. The CDR3 runs 8 residues. V was shortened by 7 bases and J by 5 bases, with 0 bases between the two germline ends. CDR3 protein: CASNEQYF. The CDR3 DNA sequence: TGTGCCAGCAACGAGCAGTACTTC.

The V call is TRBV6-1, the J call TRBJ1-2; D remains unclear. Trimming removed 3 bases at V and 3 bases at J, with 11 bases between. The CDR3 loop spans 14 amino acids. Germline values: CDR1 MNHNS, CDR2 SASEGT. The CDR3 DNA reads as TGTGCCAGCAGTGAGGTCAGATCCGACTATGGCTACACCTTC. Amino acid sequence: CASSEVRSDYGYTF.

The chain is built from TRBV6-6 and TRBJ2-5; D possibly corresponds to TRBD2 (5 bases). Trimming cost V 2 bases and J 5 bases, with 15 bases left between them. Looked up from germline, CDR1 is MNHNY and CDR2 is SVGAGI (reference sequence). The CDR3 totals 15 residues. CDR3 bases: TGTGCCAGCAGTTACGGCTCCACCTGGAGGGAGACCCAGTACTTC. As protein: CASSYGSTWRETQYF.

This chain connects TRBV10-3 to TRBJ2-7, with 8 bases identical to TRBD2. Trimming took 8 bases from V and 2 from J; bases not matched to a gene: 2. CDR3 size: 12 residues. Germline values: CDR1 ENHRY, CDR2 SYGVKD. CDR3 coding DNA: TGTGCCATCCGGGGGGGTGCCTACGAGCAGTACTTC. Translated, it gives CAIRGGAYEQYF.

The rearrangement links TRBV4-2 to TRBJ2-7, with 7 bases matching TRBD1. V lost 0 bases, J lost 2 bases, and 7 bases stayed unmatched. Germline CDR1 is LGHNA and CDR2 is YNFKEQ. The CDR3 sequence is 16 residues long. The CDR3: CASSQEGTGEPYEQYF. In DNA, the CDR3 is TGTGCCAGCAGCCAAGAGGGTACAGGGGAACCCTACGAGCAGTACTTC.

The rearrangement uses TRBV7-9 and TRBJ2-3; weak D call: TRBD2 (6 bases). CDR3 size: 15 residues. Germline CDR1 SEHNR, CDR2 FQNEAQ (reference sequence). Deletions cut 5 bases from V and 3 bases from J, with 15 bases between. CDR3 protein: CASSPGGGQTDTQYF. CDR3 nucleotides: TGTGCCAGCAGCCCCGGAGGAGGGCAGACAGATACGCAGTATTTT.

This clone was seen a handful of times. V is TRBV5-4 and J is TRBJ2-6; perhaps TRBD1 as D (6 bases). Trimming removed 1 base from V and 0 bases from J, with 11 bases in between. This CDR3 region has 17 residues. Germline V lookup: CDR1 SGHNT, CDR2 YYREEE (reference sequence). This chain's CDR3 is CASSLSDSLSGANVLTF. Here the CDR3 DNA reads TGTGCCAGCAGCTTGTCGGACAGCCTCTCTGGGGCCAACGTCCTGACTTTC. Full variable domain (missing parts from reference TRBV5-4 and TRBJ2-6): ETGVTQSPTHLIKTRGQQVTLRCSSQSGHNTVSWYQQALGQGPQFIFQYYREEENGRGNFPPRFSGLQFPNYSSELNVNALELDDSALYLCASSLSDSLSGANVLTFGAGSRLTVL.

This sequence joins TRBV6-4 and TRBJ2-7, with D hard to call. CDR1 MRHNA and CDR2 SNTAGT come from the germline V gene. The V end was cut by 4 bases, the J end by 0 bases, with 13 bases between. CDR3 length: 15 amino acids. CDR3 sequence (DNA): TGTGCCAGCAGTGCCTCGCTAGGAAGCTCCTACGAGCAGTACTTC. This codes for CASSASLGSSYEQYF.

The V and J genes are TRBV11-2 and TRBJ2-3; no clear D gene. The CDR3 length is 15 residues. Germline lookup yields CDR1 SGHAT and CDR2 FQNNGV. V lost 1 base and J 1 base, leaving 9 bases between the germline ends. CDR3 loop: CASSLVRWGTDTQYF. The CDR3 DNA reads TGTGCCAGCAGCTTAGTGAGGTGGGGCACAGATACGCAGTATTTT.

V usage is TRBV30 and J usage is TRBJ2-5; 10 positions match TRBD2. Germline CDR1 is GTSNPN and CDR2 is SVGIG (reference sequence). V dropped 2 bases and J dropped 6; count of bases not matched to a gene: 6. This CDR3 has 14 residues. The CDR3 region has the DNA TGTGCCTGGAGTTTGTCTAGCGGGGGACAGACCCAGTACTTC. This translates into CAWSLSSGGQTQYF.

This clone was recorded once. The chain uses TRBV30 and TRBJ2-1, with 11 nucleotides matching TRBD2. V dropped 4 bases and J dropped 3; count of bases not matched to a gene: 14. Germline CDR1 is GTSNPN and CDR2 is SVGIG (reference sequence). This CDR3 contains 18 residues. CDR3 region: CAWKNRLAGSRGYNEQFF. CDR3 DNA sequence: TGTGCCTGGAAGAACAGACTAGCGGGGTCGAGGGGCTACAATGAGCAGTTCTTC.

The rearrangement links TRBV6-1 to TRBJ2-2; 7 nucleotides line up with TRBD1. The germline V gene encodes CDR1 MNHNS and CDR2 SASEGT. J was trimmed by 8 bases and V by 2 bases; bases with no gene match: 8. This CDR3 has 15 residues. Here the CDR3 reads CASSELRGNFGELFF. The CDR3 bases are TGTGCCAGCAGTGAACTCAGGGGGAACTTTGGGGAGCTGTTTTTT.

The V and J genes are TRBV7-7 and TRBJ2-5; 14 bases map to TRBD2. Germline trimming cut 5 bases from V and 7 bases from J; bases unmatched to any gene: 15. CDR3 length equals 18 residues. Germline V CDR1 and CDR2: SSHAT, FNYEAQ (reference sequence). The CDR3 nucleotides read TGTGCCAGCAGCGAAGTCGGACTAGCGGGGGGCGCACGGGGGACCCAGTACTTC. Its protein is CASSEVGLAGGARGTQYF.

The chain uses TRBV30 and TRBJ1-5; tentative D call: TRBD1 (5 bases). Between the trimmed V and J ends, which lost 3 bases and 0 bases, there was a span of 18 bases. Germline CDR1 reads GTSNPN; CDR2 reads SVGIG (reference sequence). The CDR3 has 17 amino acids. The CDR3 DNA reads as TGTGCCTGGAGCCGTAGAAAGGGGATCTATAGCAATCAGCCCCAGCATTTT. Amino acids: CAWSRRKGIYSNQPQHF.

This sequence joins TRBV5-1 and TRBJ1-1, with a tentative D call TRBD1 (5 bases). This CDR3 has 15 residues. With 6 bases removed from V and 4 bases from J, the gap between germline ends came to 19 bases. Germline V gene sequence: CDR1 SGHRS, CDR2 YFSETQ. CDR3 protein: CASKGRGTGGTEAFF. The CDR3 DNA sequence: TGCGCCAGCAAGGGCCGGGGTACTGGGGGCACTGAAGCTTTCTTT.

This clone showed up just a few times. The chain uses TRBV7-9 and TRBJ2-7, with TRBD2 identical over 9 bases. V lost 6 bases to trimming and J lost 5 bases; unmatched junction nucleotides: 11. Germline values: CDR1 SEHNR, CDR2 FQNEAQ (reference sequence). This CDR3 has 15 residues. CDR3 amino acids: CASRPNAGGPHEQYF. CDR3 bases: TGTGCCAGCAGGCCCAACGCGGGGGGGCCCCACGAGCAGTACTTC. The full variable domain, its missing parts supplied by reference TRBV7-9 and TRBJ2-7, is DTGVSQNPRHKITKRGQNVTFRCDPISEHNRLYWYRQTLGQGPEFLTYFQNEAQLEKSRLLSDRFSAERPKGSFSTLEIQRTEQGDSAMYLCASRPNAGGPHEQYFGPGTRLTVT.

The chain has TRBV9 and TRBJ2-2; possibly TRBD2 for D (5 bases). Trimming pared 1 base from V and 4 bases from J, leaving 5 bases between. The CDR3 loop spans 13 amino acids. Germline CDR1 reads SGDLS; CDR2 reads YYNGEE. CDR3 bases: TGTGCCAGCAGCGTACGGGGCACCGGGGAGCTGTTTTTT. It is translated as CASSVRGTGELFF.

The gene calls are TRBV10-1 and TRBJ2-7, with a weak D call TRBD1 (5 bases). CDR1 and CDR2 from the germline V gene are WNHNN and SYGVQD (reference sequence). CDR3 length: 14 residues. V lost 0 bases and J lost 5, with 11 bases in between. The CDR3 DNA reads TGCGCCAGCAGTGAGTCAAGACCAGGGAACGAGCAGTACTTC. It specifies CASSESRPGNEQYF.

This rearrangement joins TRBV20-1 to TRBJ2-7; the D is unclear. Germline V CDR1 and CDR2: DFQATT, SNEGSKA (reference sequence). This CDR3 has 11 residues. V was shortened by 3 bases and J by 5 bases, with 8 bases between the two germline ends. The CDR3 protein is CSASNRDEQYF. The CDR3 DNA sequence: TGCAGTGCTAGTAACCGGGACGAGCAGTACTTC.

The J gene is TRBJ1-3, the V gene TRBV6-6; possible D gene TRBD1, 5 bases. Germline V gene data show CDR1 as MNHNY and CDR2 as SVGAGI (reference sequence). The CDR3 covers 16 residues. Trimming pared 5 bases from V and 0 bases from J, leaving 14 bases between. The CDR3 region has the DNA TGTGCCAGCAGTCTTGAGGGACTCACCTCTGGAAACACCATATATTTT. It codes for CASSLEGLTSGNTIYF.

This clone came up once. The chain recombines TRBV5-1 with TRBJ2-3, with D hard to call. CDR1 SGHRS and CDR2 YFSETQ come from the germline V gene. The CDR3 contains 13 residues. Trimming took 6 bases from V and 2 from J, leaving 10 bases between them. DNA of the CDR3: TGCGCCAGCAATTCAGGAGTCACAGATACGCAGTATTTT. This codes for CASNSGVTDTQYF.

This chain connects TRBV19 to TRBJ2-1, with 11 bases matching TRBD2. The CDR3 covers 15 residues. Germline V CDR1 and CDR2: LNHDA, SQIVND (reference sequence). The ends lost 8 bases at V and 6 bases at J; junction bases unmatched: 9. CDR3 amino acids: CASGNLAGGRNEQFF. CDR3 coding DNA: TGTGCCAGTGGAAACTTAGCGGGGGGGCGCAATGAGCAGTTCTTC.